What follows are 13 T cell receptor beta chains derived from one specimen sequenced in a study of blood T cell repertoires in COVID-19 (dated by TCRdb to about 2020). Libraries came from the immunoSEQ multiplex PCR assay. This is the immuneACCESS table as TCRdb keeps it, with only in-frame sequences that have V and J called. A part of the clones is gone; compared with another copy, unresolved V genes explain less than half, and the rest is unexplained. The sample includes about 20,000 clones, with 79% observed a single time. Around three fifths of the sample is held by the ten biggest clonotypes. The sequencing sample was made of peripheral blood. The receptor set was obtained from a man older than 75 with acute or convalescent COVID-19.

This chain connects TRBV4-1 to TRBJ2-3, with 11 bases lining up with TRBD2. With V trimmed by 3 bases and J by 2 bases, 4 bases remained unmatched. This CDR3 has 16 amino acids. Germline CDR1 MGHRA, CDR2 YSYEKL. The CDR3 is CASSQSLAGATDTQYF. DNA for the CDR3: TGCGCCAGCAGCCAGTCACTAGCGGGGGCCACAGATACGCAGTATTTT.

This clone was seen only a few times. The chain uses TRBV5-1 and TRBJ2-7, with D maybe TRBD1 (6 bases). This CDR3 is built from 13 residues. Germline loops: CDR1 SGHRS, CDR2 YFSETQ. With 2 bases removed from V and 4 bases from J, the gap between germline ends came to 10 bases. CDR3 nucleotide sequence: TGCGCCAGCAGCTTAACAGGGAATTACGAGCAGTACTTC. It translates to CASSLTGNYEQYF.

V gene TRBV29-1 combines with J gene TRBJ2-1, with 8 bases matching TRBD1. V trimming: 6 bases; J trimming: 6 bases; junction bases outside the gene matches: 10. CDR1 is SQVTM and CDR2 is ANQGSEA in the germline V gene. This CDR3 has 14 residues. Here the CDR3 reads CSVSGSTGGNEQFF. The CDR3 nucleotides read TGCAGCGTATCCGGGTCCACAGGGGGCAATGAGCAGTTCTTC.

This rearrangement joins TRBV2 to TRBJ1-1; 10 positions match TRBD1. This CDR3 spans 12 amino acids. CDR1 SNHLY and CDR2 FYNNEI come from the germline V gene. V lost 6 bases, J lost 10 bases, and 5 bases stayed unmatched. The CDR3 region has the DNA TGTGCCAGCAGACCAGACAGGGGGCCAGCTTTCTTT. Its translation is CASRPDRGPAFF.

V usage is TRBV29-1 and J usage is TRBJ1-2, with TRBD1 as a possible D gene (6 bases). Germline V gene data show CDR1 as SQVTM and CDR2 as ANQGSEA. V lost 0 bases, J lost 3 bases, and 11 bases lay in between. This CDR3 spans 14 amino acids. The CDR3 DNA sequence: TGCAGCGTTGAAGATCGAGCAGGGGACTATGGCTACACCTTC. This sequence encodes CSVEDRAGDYGYTF.

This chain connects TRBV12-3 or TRBV12-4 to TRBJ1-1, with D uncertain. The V gene lost 3 bases and the J gene lost 11 bases, with 13 bases spanning the gap. The CDR3 loop spans 12 amino acids. Here the CDR3 reads CASSFRRVTAFF. The CDR3 DNA reads as TGTGCCAGCAGTTTTAGGAGGGTGACCGCTTTCTTT.

The chain carries TRBV19 and TRBJ1-1; D gene ambiguous. The CDR3 runs to 13 residues. Per germline, CDR1 LNHDA and CDR2 SQIVND (reference sequence). The V gene lost 3 bases and the J gene lost 3 bases, with 8 bases spanning the gap. The CDR3 here is CASSIQLDTEAFF. In DNA form, the CDR3 reads TGTGCCAGTAGTATCCAGCTAGACACTGAAGCTTTCTTT.

The rearrangement links TRBV7-9 to TRBJ2-5, with D hard to call. This CDR3 has 12 residues. Germline V lookup: CDR1 SEHNR, CDR2 FQNEAQ (reference sequence). With 5 bases removed from V and 2 bases from J, the gap between germline ends came to 6 bases. The CDR3, as DNA: TGTGCCAGCAGCGCGATTCAAGAGACCCAGTACTTC. Translation gives CASSAIQETQYF.

The chain recombines TRBV19 with TRBJ2-2, with 9 nucleotides matching TRBD2. V was clipped by 4 bases and J by 6 bases; unmatched bases: 6. This CDR3 spans 15 amino acids. Germline loops: CDR1 LNHDA, CDR2 SQIVND (reference sequence). CDR3 coding DNA: TGTGCCAGTAGTAATAGCGGGAGAGGCGCCGGGGAGCTGTTTTTT. Translation: CASSNSGRGAGELFF.

This clone was seen a single time. The chain couples TRBV10-2 to TRBJ2-7; TRBD2 agrees at 11 bases. This CDR3 contains 12 residues. With 9 bases clipped from V and 5 bases from J, the junction kept 3 bases outside the gene matches. Germline V gene sequence: CDR1 WSHSY, CDR2 SAAADI. Here the CDR3 DNA reads TGCGCCAGTTTAGCGGGAGGGCACGAGCAGTACTTC. Amino acids: CASLAGGHEQYF.

V usage is TRBV7-2 and J usage is TRBJ1-2; D is perhaps TRBD1 (5 bases). Trimming pared 5 bases from V and 3 bases from J, leaving 19 bases between. The CDR3 length is 16 residues. Per germline, CDR1 SGHTA and CDR2 FQGNSA. The CDR3 DNA reads as TGTGCCAGCAGCCCCAGGGTTTTTGGAGGGGACTATGGCTACACCTTC. Amino acids: CASSPRVFGGDYGYTF.

The chain has TRBV5-1 and TRBJ1-2, with D tentatively TRBD1 (6 bases). Trimming took off 4 bases at V and 6 bases at J, with 13 bases between the two ends. Germline values: CDR1 SGHRS, CDR2 YFSETQ. The CDR3 has 13 amino acids. CDR3 region: CASSPKQGNGYTF. The DNA of the CDR3 is TGCGCCAGCAGCCCGAAACAGGGTAATGGCTACACCTTC. Full variable domain (outside the CDR3, taken from reference TRBV5-1 and TRBJ1-2): KAGVTQTPRYLIKTRGQQVTLSCSPISGHRSVSWYQQTPGQGLQFLFEYFSETQRNKGNFPGRFSGRQFSNSRSEMNVSTLELGDSALYLCASSPKQGNGYTFGSGTRLTVV.

This chain connects TRBV7-9 to TRBJ2-7, with 7 bases fitting TRBD2. Germline V gene lookup returns CDR1 SEHNR and CDR2 FQNEAQ (reference sequence). V was pared by 5 bases and J by 3 bases, with 4 bases of the junction left unmatched. The CDR3 consists of 13 residues. The CDR3 reads CASSNLADYEQYV. The CDR3 region has the DNA TGTGCCAGCAGCAACCTAGCGGACTACGAGCAGTACGTC.